What follows are 10 T cell receptor beta chains derived from one specimen sequenced in a study of blood T cells in healthy people across ages. The second PCR ran roughly 7 to 12 cycles with a sample-barcoded 5' primer and J-beta primers. TCRdb passed the 5' RACE reads through MiXCR, listing each CDR3 protein once. Here the sample spans approximately 830,000 distinct CDR3 sequences, under 80% being singletons. Sequencing was carried out using blood. The receptors were gathered from a man between 25 and 39 years old in good health.

The chain carries TRBV6-6 and TRBJ2-3; 7 bases line up with TRBD1. Looked up from germline, CDR1 is MNHNY and CDR2 is SVGAGI (reference sequence). The junction had 9 bases not matched to a gene; V was cut back by 6 bases and J by 6 bases. CDR3 size: 14 residues. CDR3 DNA sequence: TGTGCCAGCAGCCCAGGACAGGCGTTTGATACGCAGTATTTT. Translation: CASSPGQAFDTQYF.

The chain recombines TRBV20-1 with TRBJ2-1; 9 bases map to TRBD2. The CDR3 has 15 amino acids. CDR1 is DFQATT and CDR2 is SNEGSKA in the germline V gene (reference sequence). With 0 bases clipped from V and 7 bases from J, the junction kept 7 bases outside the gene matches. The CDR3 is CSARDRLAGTNEQFF. The CDR3 coding sequence is TGCAGTGCTAGAGATCGGCTAGCGGGAACGAATGAGCAGTTCTTC.

This chain connects TRBV5-6 to TRBJ2-7; weak D call: TRBD2 (6 bases). Germline loops: CDR1 SGHDT, CDR2 YYEEEE. The CDR3 runs to 16 residues. V dropped 0 bases and J dropped 0 bases, with 13 bases sitting between them. The CDR3 DNA is TGTGCCAGCAGCTTGGAGGGACTCCCGAGCTCCTACGAGCAGTACTTC. Protein: CASSLEGLPSSYEQYF.

The V and J genes are TRBV15 and TRBJ2-1; TRBD2 matches at 12 bases. Germline V gene data show CDR1 as LNHNV and CDR2 as YYDKDF (reference sequence). This CDR3 has 16 amino acids. J lost 5 bases, V lost 2 bases, and 4 bases had no gene match. DNA of the CDR3: TGTGCCACCAGCAGACCTAGCGGGGGGGGTCACAATGAGCAGTTCTTC. Translated: CATSRPSGGGHNEQFF.

The gene calls are TRBV28 and TRBJ2-1; D might be TRBD1 or TRBD2, each matching 5 bases. V was pared by 8 bases and J by 10 bases, with 27 bases between. The CDR3 runs 16 residues. The germline CDR1 and CDR2 sequences are MDHEN and SYDVKM. The CDR3 region is CASGRYGQGLRDEQFF. CDR3 coding DNA: TGTGCCAGCGGGCGATACGGGCAGGGTTTAAGGGACGAGCAGTTCTTC.

The genes are TRBV20-1 and TRBJ2-5, with D maybe TRBD2 (6 bases). Germline V CDR1 and CDR2: DFQATT, SNEGSKA (reference sequence). This CDR3 spans 13 amino acids. Between the trimmed V and J ends, which lost 6 bases and 11 bases, there was a span of 22 bases. The CDR3 spells CSAAGTGGHEQYF. DNA of the CDR3: TGCAGTGCCGCCGGGACTGGAGGCCATGAGCAGTACTTC.

CDR3 in DNA: TGTGCCAGCAGTCCAGGACAGGTTGGCACCTACAATGAGCAGTTCTTC. Translation gives CASSPGQVGTYNEQFF. The V and J genes are TRBV12-3 or TRBV12-4 and TRBJ2-1; 7 bases align to TRBD1. This CDR3 is built from 16 residues. Germline trimming cut 5 bases from V and 2 bases from J; bases unmatched to any gene: 9.

The rearrangement links TRBV6-4 to TRBJ2-3; 9 bases map to TRBD2. Germline loops: CDR1 MRHNA, CDR2 SNTAGT. The trim removed 5 bases at V and 4 bases at J, leaving 10 bases unmatched. This CDR3 has 16 amino acids. The CDR3 protein is CASSPSRGGASDTQYF. In DNA, the CDR3 is TGTGCCAGCAGTCCCAGTCGCGGGGGGGCCTCAGATACGCAGTATTTT.

J is TRBJ1-5 and V is TRBV28; no reliable D call. Per the germline V gene, CDR1 is MDHEN and CDR2 is SYDVKM. V was pared by 2 bases and J by 0 bases, with 17 bases between. The CDR3 runs 18 residues. CDR3 DNA: TGTGCCAGCAGTTTAACCCGCCAGACGACTTATAGCAATCAGCCCCAGCATTTT. Residues: CASSLTRQTTYSNQPQHF.

This clonotype was detected a few times. The gene calls are TRBV20-1 and TRBJ2-7, with 10 bases matching TRBD2. The CDR3 is 15 residues long. Unmatched junction bases numbered 6, after V lost 1 base and J lost 3 bases. Germline V gene lookup returns CDR1 DFQATT and CDR2 SNEGSKA (reference sequence). The CDR3 is CSARGPAGGLYEQYF. DNA for the CDR3: TGCAGTGCTAGAGGGCCAGCGGGGGGGCTCTACGAGCAGTACTTC.